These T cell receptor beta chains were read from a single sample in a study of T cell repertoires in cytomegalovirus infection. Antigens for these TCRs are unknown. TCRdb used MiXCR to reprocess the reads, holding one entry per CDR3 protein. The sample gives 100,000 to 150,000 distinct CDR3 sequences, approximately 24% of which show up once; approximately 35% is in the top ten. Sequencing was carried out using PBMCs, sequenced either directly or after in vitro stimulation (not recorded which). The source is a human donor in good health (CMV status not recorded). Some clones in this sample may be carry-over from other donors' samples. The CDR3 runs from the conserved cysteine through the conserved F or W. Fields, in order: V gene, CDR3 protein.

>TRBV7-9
CASSLGGTNQPQHF
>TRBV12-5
CASGYGTTTEAFF
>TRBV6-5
CASSYDRGAEAFF
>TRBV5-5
CASSKNRGQNTGELFF
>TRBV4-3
CASSQDPGLASAGELFF
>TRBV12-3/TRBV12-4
CASSPIRSGTSGSGELFF
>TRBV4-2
CASSQEGSGSTDTQYF
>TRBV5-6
CASSYGQRNQPQHF
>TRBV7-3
CASSPGTGWSYEQYF
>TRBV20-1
CSASAIETYGYTF
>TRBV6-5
CASTKTSGSLNTQYF
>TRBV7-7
CASSSTGATNEKLFF
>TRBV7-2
CASRKREGLKQFF
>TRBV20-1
CSARDGRGETQYF
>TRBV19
CASSIDGGRTDTQYF
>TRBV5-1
CASSPGVQVGNQPQHF
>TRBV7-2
CASSKWTGGGNTIYF
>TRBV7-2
CASSLFSSGLPINEQFF
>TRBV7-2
CASSLGGQEGETQYF
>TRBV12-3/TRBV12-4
CASSLTGLYGYTF
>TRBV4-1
CASSPRSNTGELFF
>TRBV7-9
CASSSGLVQDTQYF
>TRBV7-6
CASSLGSGWTDTQYF
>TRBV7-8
CASSLGRTGHNYGYTF
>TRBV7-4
CASSLSGIWAKNIQYF
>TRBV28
CASSLGQGSTAGFF
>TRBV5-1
CASSLQDDYGYTF
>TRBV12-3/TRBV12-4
CASSTGVYEAFF
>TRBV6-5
CASSYSDSSPLHF
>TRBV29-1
CSVAVRGFPGNTIYF